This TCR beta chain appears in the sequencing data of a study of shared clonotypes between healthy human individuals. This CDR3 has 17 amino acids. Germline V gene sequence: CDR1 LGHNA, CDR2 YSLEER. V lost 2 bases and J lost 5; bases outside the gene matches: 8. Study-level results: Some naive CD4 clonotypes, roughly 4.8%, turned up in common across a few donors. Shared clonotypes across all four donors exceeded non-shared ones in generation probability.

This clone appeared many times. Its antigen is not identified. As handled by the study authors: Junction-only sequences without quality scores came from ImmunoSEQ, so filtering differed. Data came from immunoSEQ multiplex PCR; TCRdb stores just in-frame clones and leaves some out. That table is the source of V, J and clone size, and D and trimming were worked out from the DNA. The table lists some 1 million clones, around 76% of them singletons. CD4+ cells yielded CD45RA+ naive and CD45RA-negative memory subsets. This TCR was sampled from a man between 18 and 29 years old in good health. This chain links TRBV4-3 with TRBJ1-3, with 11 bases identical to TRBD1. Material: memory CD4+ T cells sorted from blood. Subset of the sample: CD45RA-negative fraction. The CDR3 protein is CASSQTPGQGVRNTIYF. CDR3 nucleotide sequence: TGCGCCAGCAGCCAAACACCGGGACAGGGGGTCAGAAACACCATATATTTT.